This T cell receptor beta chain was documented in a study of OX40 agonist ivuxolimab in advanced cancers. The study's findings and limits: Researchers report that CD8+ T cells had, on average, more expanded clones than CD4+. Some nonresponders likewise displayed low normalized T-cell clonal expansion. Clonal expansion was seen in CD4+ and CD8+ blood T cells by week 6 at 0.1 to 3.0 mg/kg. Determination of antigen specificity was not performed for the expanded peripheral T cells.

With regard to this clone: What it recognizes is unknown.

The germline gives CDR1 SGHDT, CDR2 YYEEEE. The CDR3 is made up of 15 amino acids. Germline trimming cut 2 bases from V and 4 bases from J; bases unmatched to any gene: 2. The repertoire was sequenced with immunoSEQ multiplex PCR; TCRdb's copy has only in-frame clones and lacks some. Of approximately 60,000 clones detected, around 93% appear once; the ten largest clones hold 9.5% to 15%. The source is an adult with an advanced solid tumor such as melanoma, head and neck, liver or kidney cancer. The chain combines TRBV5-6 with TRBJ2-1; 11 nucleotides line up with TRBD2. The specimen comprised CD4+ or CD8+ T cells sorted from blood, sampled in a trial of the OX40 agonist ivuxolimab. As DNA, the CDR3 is TGTGCCAGCAGCTTACGGACTAGCGGGTACAATGAGCAGTTCTTC. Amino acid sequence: CASSLRTSGYNEQFF.